One and the same sample provided the 7 T cell receptor beta chains below, sequenced in a study of blood T cell repertoires in COVID-19. Here immunoSEQ multiplex PCR was the method, and the copy in TCRdb shows in-frame clones only, minus some. The sample lists about 120,000 clones, around 84% occurring once. Sequenced sample: PBMCs or T cells enriched from blood (not recorded which). The origin of the receptors is a woman aged 25 to 39 who had recovered from COVID-19.

V gene TRBV27 combines with J gene TRBJ1-1; D is ambiguous. The CDR3 has 15 amino acids. Germline V lookup: CDR1 MNHEY, CDR2 SMNVEV (reference sequence). V shed 4 bases and J shed 0 bases, with 12 bases lying between them. CDR3 amino acids: CASSSLGKMNTEAFF. As DNA, the CDR3 is TGTGCCAGCAGTTCCCTCGGGAAGATGAACACTGAAGCTTTCTTT.

V gene TRBV5-4 combines with J gene TRBJ1-2; 7 bases are a match to TRBD1. From germline, CDR1 is SGHNT and CDR2 YYREEE (reference sequence). This CDR3 has 14 amino acids. The V gene end was trimmed by 6 bases and the J gene end by 2 bases; junction bases not matched to a gene: 7. In DNA form, the CDR3 reads TGTGCCAGCACGGGGCAGGGGGGCAACTATGGCTACACCTTC. It yields the protein CASTGQGGNYGYTF.

The chain joins TRBV7-9 to TRBJ2-1; D may be TRBD2 (6 bases). This CDR3 comprises 16 residues. Germline lookup yields CDR1 SEHNR and CDR2 FQNEAQ (reference sequence). Trimming left V 5 bases short and J 2 bases short, with 16 bases between. Here the CDR3 reads CASSRAGIFAYNEQFF. As DNA, the CDR3 is TGTGCCAGCAGCCGGGCGGGGATTTTTGCCTACAATGAGCAGTTCTTC.

The chain employs TRBV5-6 and TRBJ2-1, with 8 nucleotides matching TRBD1. Germline lookup yields CDR1 SGHDT and CDR2 YYEEEE. V lost 6 bases to trimming and J lost 3 bases; unmatched junction nucleotides: 5. This CDR3 is built from 14 residues. This CDR3 reads CASTSDRGYNEQFF. CDR3 sequence (DNA): TGTGCCAGCACCTCCGACAGGGGCTACAATGAGCAGTTCTTC. The whole variable domain, remainder taken from reference TRBV5-6 and TRBJ2-1, is DAGVTQSPTHLIKTRGQQVTLRCSPKSGHDTVSWYQQALGQGPQFIFQYYEEEERQRGNFPDRFSGHQFPNYSSELNVNALLLGDSALYLCASTSDRGYNEQFFGPGTRLTVL.

The V call is TRBV9, the J call TRBJ2-1, with TRBD2 identical over 12 bases. This CDR3 spans 16 amino acids. Germline V gene sequence: CDR1 SGDLS, CDR2 YYNGEE. V shed 3 bases and J 3 bases; nucleotides not matched to a gene: 4. The DNA of the CDR3 is TGTGCCAGCAGCGCCGGGACTAGCGGGCGCTACAATGAGCAGTTCTTC. Its protein is CASSAGTSGRYNEQFF.

This chain uses TRBV19 with TRBJ2-7, with D possibly TRBD2 on 6 matching bases. The CDR3 is 14 amino acids. Deletions cut 6 bases from V and 0 bases from J, with 12 bases between. From germline, CDR1 is LNHDA and CDR2 SQIVND (reference sequence). CDR3 residues: CASSRRGSSYEQYF. As DNA, the CDR3 is TGTGCCAGTAGCCGCCGGGGGAGCTCCTACGAGCAGTACTTC.

V gene TRBV6-5 combines with J gene TRBJ2-7, with a possible D match to TRBD2 (5 bases). The CDR3 is made up of 13 amino acids. The V and J ends lost 2 bases and 6 bases respectively, with 11 bases between them. Germline assignment: CDR1 MNHEY and CDR2 SVGAGI. The CDR3 sequence is CASSYGLALEQYF. The DNA for the CDR3 is TGTGCCAGCAGTTACGGGCTAGCTCTCGAGCAGTACTTC.